Below are 29 T cell receptor beta chains sequenced from a single sample in a study of OX40 agonist ivuxolimab in advanced cancers. Receptor amplification or capture employed the immunoSEQ multiplex PCR assay. Not all clones reach the TCRdb copy of this immuneACCESS table, which keeps in-frame sequences only. Checked studies attribute under half of the gap to unresolved V genes and leave the rest unexplained. Present in this sample are approximately 15,000 clones, roughly 87% of which were seen just once. The ten largest clonotypes hold 67% of the sample. The sequences come from CD4+ or CD8+ T cells sorted from blood, collected in a trial of the OX40 agonist ivuxolimab. The receptors shown here come from an adult with an advanced solid tumor such as melanoma, head and neck, liver or kidney cancer.

The genes are TRBV7-2 and TRBJ1-6; D is unresolved. CDR3 length: 14 amino acids. CDR1 is SGHTA and CDR2 is FQGNSA in the germline V gene. The V end lost 7 bases, the J end lost 11 bases, and 18 bases lay between the germline ends. This chain's CDR3 is CASNTGIPFPPLHF. CDR3 bases: TGTGCCAGCAATACCGGCATACCCTTCCCACCCCTCCACTTT.

The chain combines TRBV4-2 with TRBJ1-1; D uncertain. The CDR3 contains 16 residues. Germline loops: CDR1 LGHNA, CDR2 YNFKEQ. Trimming took off 1 base at V and 1 base at J, with 13 bases between the two ends. The CDR3 bases are TGTGCCAGCAGCCAAGGGACGGAATATTCGAACACTGAAGCTTTCTTT. Its protein is CASSQGTEYSNTEAFF.

V usage is TRBV7-9 and J usage is TRBJ2-4; tentatively, D is TRBD2 (6 bases). The germline gives CDR1 SEHNR, CDR2 FQNEAQ (reference sequence). There are 14 residues in the CDR3. Trimming pared 3 bases from V and 9 bases from J, leaving 15 bases between. For the CDR3, the DNA is TGTGCCAGCAGCTTCGACGTAGGAGGGAGCATTCAGTACTTC. Amino acids: CASSFDVGGSIQYF. Filled out from reference TRBV7-9 and TRBJ2-4, the complete variable domain reads DTGVSQNPRHKITKRGQNVTFRCDPISEHNRLYWYRQTLGQGPEFLTYFQNEAQLEKSRLLSDRFSAERPKGSFSTLEIQRTEQGDSAMYLCASSFDVGGSIQYFGAGTRLSVL.

The chain links TRBV5-1 to TRBJ1-3; 8 positions agree with TRBD1. V was pared by 4 bases and J by 3 bases, with 6 bases of the junction left unmatched. This CDR3 has 15 amino acids. The germline V gene encodes CDR1 SGHRS and CDR2 YFSETQ. The CDR3 DNA reads as TGCGCCAGCAGCATAGACAGGGGAGTTGGAAACACCATATATTTT. Translation: CASSIDRGVGNTIYF.

The CDR3 DNA sequence: TGTGCCAGTAATACCGGGACAATCTATGGCTACACCTTC. Protein product: CASNTGTIYGYTF. This sequence joins TRBV19 and TRBJ1-2, with D possibly matching TRBD1 (6 bases). From germline, CDR1 is LNHDA and CDR2 SQIVND (reference sequence). V dropped 7 bases and J dropped 4 bases, with 13 bases sitting between them. There are 13 residues in the CDR3.

The chain has TRBV28 and TRBJ1-5; D gene ambiguous. Germline CDR1 reads MDHEN; CDR2 reads SYDVKM. Trimming took 2 bases from V and 0 from J, leaving 23 bases between them. The CDR3 is made up of 20 amino acids. The CDR3: CASSLESGREFLASNQPQHF. CDR3 sequence (DNA): TGTGCCAGCAGTTTAGAATCCGGACGGGAATTTTTGGCTAGCAATCAGCCCCAGCATTTT.

The rearrangement links TRBV9 to TRBJ2-3; D perhaps matches TRBD2 (6 bases). The V end was cut by 4 bases, the J end by 5 bases, with 14 bases between. Germline V gene data show CDR1 as SGDLS and CDR2 as YYNGEE. The CDR3 covers 14 residues. The CDR3, as DNA: TGTGCCAGCAGCTCCCGGGACTCGGGAGATACGCAGTATTTT. It specifies CASSSRDSGDTQYF.

V usage is TRBV5-1 and J usage is TRBJ1-4; D is unresolved. The germline V gene encodes CDR1 SGHRS and CDR2 YFSETQ. The CDR3 contains 13 residues. The germline V and J ends were trimmed by 4 bases and 0 bases, with 4 bases remaining between them. The DNA for the CDR3 is TGCGCCAGCAGCCCCCCAACTAATGAAAAACTGTTTTTT. This gives the protein CASSPPTNEKLFF.

This rearrangement joins TRBV18 to TRBJ2-5; 10 nucleotides match TRBD2. The CDR3 consists of 14 residues. Germline-derived CDR1 and CDR2 are KGHSH and LQKENI. Unmatched junction bases numbered 7, after V lost 8 bases and J lost 4 bases. The CDR3 region has the DNA TGTGCCAGCCTAGCGGGAGAAGGGGTAGAGACCCAGTACTTC. This translates into CASLAGEGVETQYF.

V gene TRBV19 combines with J gene TRBJ2-1; no clear D gene. The CDR3 has 14 amino acids. The V gene lost 6 bases and the J gene lost 5 bases, with 14 bases spanning the gap. Germline V gives CDR1 LNHDA, CDR2 SQIVND (reference sequence). The CDR3 sequence is CASSEIGPDNEQFF. DNA of the CDR3: TGTGCCAGTAGCGAAATCGGCCCCGACAATGAGCAGTTCTTC.

The J gene is TRBJ1-1, the V gene TRBV27, with D uncertain. Germline loops: CDR1 MNHEY, CDR2 SMNVEV (reference sequence). V was trimmed by 1 base and J by 0 bases, leaving 12 bases between them. The CDR3 extends over 16 amino acids. For the CDR3, the DNA is TGTGCCAGCAGTTTATATGCAGGAAACATGAACACTGAAGCTTTCTTT. Translating gives CASSLYAGNMNTEAFF.

The count of this clone is one. The chain joins TRBV13 to TRBJ2-1, with 9 positions matching TRBD2. CDR1 and CDR2 from the germline V gene are PRHDT and FYEKMQ (reference sequence). The V gene end was trimmed by 4 bases and the J gene end by 8 bases; junction bases not matched to a gene: 6. This CDR3 has 14 amino acids. Here the CDR3 reads CASSSGLAGYEQFF. For the CDR3, the DNA is TGTGCCAGCAGCTCGGGACTAGCAGGCTATGAGCAGTTCTTC.

J is TRBJ2-5 and V is TRBV6-7; 8 positions match TRBD1. TRBV6-7 falls under the ORF class, with uncertain function. Trimming removed 6 bases from V and 1 base from J; junction bases left unmatched: 7. The CDR3 runs 15 residues. CDR3 coding DNA: TGTGCCAGCAGGACCTTGGGACAGGCCCAAGAGACCCAGTACTTC. The encoded protein is CASRTLGQAQETQYF.

The chain combines TRBV9 with TRBJ2-7; 8 nucleotides align to TRBD1. This CDR3 is 12 amino acids long. J lost 5 bases, V lost 6 bases, and 4 bases had no gene match. Germline lookup yields CDR1 SGDLS and CDR2 YYNGEE. DNA for the CDR3: TGTGCCAGCAAAGGACAGGGACACGAGCAGTACTTC. Its translation is CASKGQGHEQYF.

V gene TRBV9 combines with J gene TRBJ2-2; 11 nucleotides agree with TRBD2. V lost 4 bases, J lost 4 bases, and 6 bases stayed unmatched. The germline V gene encodes CDR1 SGDLS and CDR2 YYNGEE. The CDR3 covers 16 residues. The CDR3 sequence: CASSLSGRAGTGELFF. Written as DNA, the CDR3 is TGTGCCAGCAGCCTTAGCGGGAGGGCCGGCACCGGGGAGCTGTTTTTT.

CDR3: CASSFYSSYNEQFF. CDR3 sequence (DNA): TGTGCCAGCAGCTTTTACAGCTCCTACAATGAGCAGTTCTTC. The gene calls are TRBV5-5 and TRBJ2-1; D is unresolved. Between the trimmed V and J ends, which lost 2 bases and 0 bases, there was a span of 6 bases. The CDR3 is made up of 14 amino acids. The germline CDR1 and CDR2 sequences are SGHKS and YYEKEE (reference sequence). The full variable domain, with the rest looked up from reference TRBV5-5 and TRBJ2-1, is DAGVTQSPTHLIKTRGQQVTLRCSPISGHKSVSWYQQVLGQGPQFIFQYYEKEERGRGNFPDRFSARQFPNYSSELNVNALLLGDSALYLCASSFYSSYNEQFFGPGTRLTVL.

The chain joins TRBV6-5 to TRBJ1-2, with a weak D call TRBD1 (5 bases). There are 16 residues in the CDR3. V shed 0 bases and J shed 8 bases, with 19 bases lying between them. Germline V gene lookup returns CDR1 MNHEY and CDR2 SVGAGI. CDR3 sequence: CASSYSIAREGRGYTF. Written as DNA, the CDR3 is TGTGCCAGCAGTTACTCGATTGCCAGGGAGGGACGCGGCTACACCTTC.

This chain joins TRBV4-2 and TRBJ2-3; possible D gene TRBD2, 7 bases. Germline V gene data show CDR1 as LGHNA and CDR2 as YNFKEQ. Trimming took off 8 bases at V and 4 bases at J, with 19 bases between the two ends. The CDR3 runs to 15 residues. CDR3 sequence reads: CASAAGAQGADTQYF. The DNA for the CDR3 is TGTGCCAGCGCCGCGGGGGCTCAAGGGGCAGATACGCAGTATTTT.

This rearrangement joins TRBV9 to TRBJ2-7, with 9 bases identical to TRBD1. In germline, CDR1 is SGDLS, CDR2 YYNGEE. This CDR3 has 15 residues. The J segment lost 5 bases and the V segment lost 0 bases, leaving 6 bases of the junction unmatched. In DNA form, the CDR3 reads TGTGCCAGCAGCGTAGAAGGACAGGGGATTGACGAGCAGTACTTC. It encodes CASSVEGQGIDEQYF.

This chain links TRBV21-1 with TRBJ1-2. TRBV21-1 is noted as a pseudogene. The CDR3 length is 14 residues. Here the CDR3 reads CASSLPNRTSGYTF. The CDR3 DNA follows: TGTGCCAGCAGCTTACCCAATCGGACGTCCGGCTACACCTTC.

This chain uses TRBV10-1 with TRBJ2-7; 7 nucleotides agree with TRBD1. This CDR3 comprises 13 residues. Losses at the gene ends were 2 bases for V and 7 bases for J; bases not matched to a gene: 5. Germline V gene sequence: CDR1 WNHNN, CDR2 SYGVQD (reference sequence). Here the CDR3 DNA reads TGCGCCAGCAGTGAGGCCAGGGGGAGAGAGCAGTACTTC. Its translation: CASSEARGREQYF.

The chain links TRBV2 to TRBJ1-1; tentatively, D is TRBD1 (5 bases). The germline V and J ends were trimmed by 4 bases and 12 bases, with 15 bases remaining between them. Germline loops: CDR1 SNHLY, CDR2 FYNNEI. This CDR3 comprises 12 residues. Here the CDR3 DNA reads TGTGCCAGCAGTGCATCCGGGACCGATACTTTCTTT. This encodes CASSASGTDTFF.

V and J are TRBV11-3 and TRBJ2-7; 13 nucleotides align to TRBD2. J lost 4 bases, V lost 5 bases, and 5 bases had no gene match. The CDR3 sequence is 15 residues long. Germline-derived CDR1 and CDR2 are SGHNT and YENEEA. CDR3 sequence: CASSPGLAGEYEQYF. The CDR3, as DNA: TGTGCCAGCAGCCCCGGACTAGCGGGAGAATACGAGCAGTACTTC.

CDR3 DNA sequence: TGTGCCAGCACCGGACAGCTTCTTAGCAATCAGCCCCAGCATTTT. It is translated as CASTGQLLSNQPQHF. The chain couples TRBV6-4 to TRBJ1-5, with a possible D match to TRBD1 (6 bases). Per the germline V gene, CDR1 is MRHNA and CDR2 is SNTAGT. Trimming pared 7 bases from V and 0 bases from J, leaving 13 bases between. The CDR3 runs to 15 residues.

The chain employs TRBV15 and TRBJ2-6; possible D gene TRBD2, 5 bases. The germline V and J ends were trimmed by 1 base and 0 bases, with 7 bases remaining between them. Germline lookup yields CDR1 LNHNV and CDR2 YYDKDF (reference sequence). CDR3 size: 16 residues. The CDR3 DNA reads TGTGCCACCAGCAGAGTGGCGGGCTCTGGGGCCAACGTCCTGACTTTC. Protein sequence: CATSRVAGSGANVLTF.

This rearrangement joins TRBV6-1 to TRBJ1-4; no reliable D call. Germline CDR1 MNHNS, CDR2 SASEGT. This CDR3 comprises 13 residues. V shed 4 bases and J shed 5 bases, with 8 bases lying between them. DNA of the CDR3: TGTGCCAGCAGTGGGACGGAGAATGAAAAACTGTTTTTT. This codes for CASSGTENEKLFF.

The V gene is TRBV4-3, the J gene TRBJ2-5; TRBD1 aligns across 7 bases. The CDR3 spans 12 residues. The J segment lost 7 bases and the V segment lost 4 bases, leaving 3 bases of the junction unmatched. Germline V gives CDR1 LGHNA, CDR2 YSLEER. The CDR3 region is CASSLAGGTQYF. Written as DNA, the CDR3 is TGCGCCAGCAGCCTGGCAGGGGGGACCCAGTACTTC.

The chain has TRBV11-3 and TRBJ1-1; 10 bases match TRBD1. The CDR3 is 12 residues long. J gave up 11 bases and V 5 bases, and 5 bases lay outside the gene matches. Germline assignment: CDR1 SGHNT and CDR2 YENEEA. CDR3 sequence (DNA): TGTGCCAGCAGCCCCGGGACAGGGGTGGCTTTCTTT. Its protein is CASSPGTGVAFF.

CDR3 in amino acids: CASSLNRFFASNYGYTF. The CDR3 DNA is TGTGCCAGCAGCTTGAACAGGTTTTTTGCCTCTAACTATGGCTACACCTTC. V usage is TRBV5-6 and J usage is TRBJ1-2, with D possibly being TRBD1 (5 bases). V lost 1 base and J 0 bases, leaving 16 bases between the germline ends. Germline values: CDR1 SGHDT, CDR2 YYEEEE. This CDR3 has 17 amino acids.